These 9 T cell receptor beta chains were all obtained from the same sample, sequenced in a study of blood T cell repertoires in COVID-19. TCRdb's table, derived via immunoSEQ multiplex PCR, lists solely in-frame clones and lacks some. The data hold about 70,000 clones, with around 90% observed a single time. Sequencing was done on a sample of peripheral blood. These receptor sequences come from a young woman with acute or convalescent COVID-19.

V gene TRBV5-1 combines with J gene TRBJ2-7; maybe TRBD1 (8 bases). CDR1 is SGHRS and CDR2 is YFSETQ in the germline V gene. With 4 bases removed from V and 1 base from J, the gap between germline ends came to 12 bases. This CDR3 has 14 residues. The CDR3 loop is CASSEQGGSYEQYF. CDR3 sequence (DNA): TGCGCCAGCAGCGAACAGGGGGGGTCCTACGAGCAGTACTTC. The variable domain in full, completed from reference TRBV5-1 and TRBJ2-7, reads KAGVTQTPRYLIKTRGQQVTLSCSPISGHRSVSWYQQTPGQGLQFLFEYFSETQRNKGNFPGRFSGRQFSNSRSEMNVSTLELGDSALYLCASSEQGGSYEQYFGPGTRLTVT.

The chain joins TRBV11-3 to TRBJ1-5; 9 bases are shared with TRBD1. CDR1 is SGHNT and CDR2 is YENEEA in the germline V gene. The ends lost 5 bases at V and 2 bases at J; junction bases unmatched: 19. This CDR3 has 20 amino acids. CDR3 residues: CASSPKVPGQGRTGNQPQHF. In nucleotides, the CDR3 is TGTGCCAGCAGCCCGAAAGTCCCGGGACAGGGCCGGACGGGCAATCAGCCCCAGCATTTT.

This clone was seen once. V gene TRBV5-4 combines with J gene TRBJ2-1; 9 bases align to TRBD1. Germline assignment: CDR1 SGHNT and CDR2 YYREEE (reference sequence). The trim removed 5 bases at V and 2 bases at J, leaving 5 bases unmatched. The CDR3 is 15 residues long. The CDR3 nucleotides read TGTGCCAGCAGAGAGGGACAGGGACCCTACAATGAGCAGTTCTTC. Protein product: CASREGQGPYNEQFF.

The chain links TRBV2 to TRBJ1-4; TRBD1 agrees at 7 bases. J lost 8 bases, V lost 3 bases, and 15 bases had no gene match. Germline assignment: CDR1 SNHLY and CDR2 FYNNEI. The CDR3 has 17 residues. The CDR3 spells CASSDWGPTGRREKLFF. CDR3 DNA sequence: TGTGCCAGCAGTGATTGGGGGCCGACAGGGAGAAGAGAAAAACTGTTTTTT.

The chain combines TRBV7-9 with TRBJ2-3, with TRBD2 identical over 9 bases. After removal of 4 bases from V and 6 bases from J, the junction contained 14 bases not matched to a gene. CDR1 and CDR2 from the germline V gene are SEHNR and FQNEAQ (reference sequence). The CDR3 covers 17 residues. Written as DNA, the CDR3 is TGTGCCAGCAGCTCAGCCTCGGGCGGGAGGGCCGGGGATACGCAGTATTTT. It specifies CASSSASGGRAGDTQYF.

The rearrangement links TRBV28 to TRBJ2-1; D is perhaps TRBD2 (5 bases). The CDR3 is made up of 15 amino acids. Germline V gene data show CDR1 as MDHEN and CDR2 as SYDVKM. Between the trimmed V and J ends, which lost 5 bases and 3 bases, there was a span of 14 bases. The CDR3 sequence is CASSPFEGFYNEQFF. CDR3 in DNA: TGTGCCAGCAGTCCCTTCGAGGGATTCTACAATGAGCAGTTCTTC. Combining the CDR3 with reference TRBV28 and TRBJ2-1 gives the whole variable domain DVKVTQSSRYLVKRTGEKVFLECVQDMDHENMFWYRQDPGLGLRLIYFSYDVKMKEKGDIPEGYSVSREKKERFSLILESASTNQTSMYLCASSPFEGFYNEQFFGPGTRLTVL.

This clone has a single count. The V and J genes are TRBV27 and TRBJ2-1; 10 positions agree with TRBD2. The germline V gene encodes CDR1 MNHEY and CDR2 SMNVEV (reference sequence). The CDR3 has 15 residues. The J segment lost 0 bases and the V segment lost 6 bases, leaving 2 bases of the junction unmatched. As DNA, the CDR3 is TGTGCCAGCAGCAGCGGGGGGGTCTCCTACAATGAGCAGTTCTTC. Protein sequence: CASSSGGVSYNEQFF.

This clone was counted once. CDR3 loop: CASSLTGGYGYTF. The CDR3 nucleotides read TGTGCCAGCAGTCTTACGGGGGGGTATGGCTACACCTTC. This chain links TRBV9 with TRBJ1-2, with D maybe TRBD1 (5 bases). The ends were cut back, 5 bases at V and 5 bases at J, with 13 bases in the middle. Germline CDR1 reads SGDLS; CDR2 reads YYNGEE. The CDR3 totals 13 residues.

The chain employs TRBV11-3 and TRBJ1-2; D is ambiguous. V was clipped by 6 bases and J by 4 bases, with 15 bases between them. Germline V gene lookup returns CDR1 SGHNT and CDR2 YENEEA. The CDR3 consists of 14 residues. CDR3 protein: CASRFPSYLYGYTF. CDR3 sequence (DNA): TGTGCCAGCAGGTTCCCTTCGTATCTCTATGGCTACACCTTC.